A single sample gave rise to the 3 T cell receptor beta chains below, sequenced in a study of cytomegalovirus exposure and HLA in healthy donors (dated by TCRdb to the late 2010s). The library was produced with the immunoSEQ multiplex PCR assay. For the multiplex PCR, a mixture combining 60 forward primers for TCR Vbeta segments and 13 reverse primers for TCR Jbeta segments was used. TCRdb retrieved this table from immuneACCESS and kept in-frame rearrangements only. Not all clones are present; in checked studies, unresolved V genes account for under half, and no reason is known for the remainder. The sample has 100,000 to 150,000 clones on record, around two thirds of them singletons. The ten largest make up around 4.8% of the sample. Material: PBMCs. The receptors were gathered from a man between 60 and 70 years old in good health and CMV-seropositive.

The chain carries TRBV30 and TRBJ1-1, with D possibly TRBD1 on 5 matching bases. The CDR3 runs 14 residues. Looked up from germline, CDR1 is GTSNPN and CDR2 is SVGIG (reference sequence). V shed 5 bases and J shed 0 bases, with 13 bases lying between them. The CDR3 is CAWGGVLMNTEAFF. CDR3 sequence (DNA): TGTGCCTGGGGGGGGGTTTTAATGAACACTGAAGCTTTCTTT.

The chain links TRBV5-4 to TRBJ1-1; 8 bases are a match to TRBD1. Germline loops: CDR1 SGHNT, CDR2 YYREEE (reference sequence). J lost 6 bases, V lost 4 bases, and 5 bases had no gene match. The CDR3 loop spans 13 amino acids. This CDR3 is CASSVVQGAEAFF. The CDR3 DNA sequence: TGTGCCAGCAGCGTCGTACAGGGGGCTGAAGCTTTCTTT.

This chain uses TRBV5-5 with TRBJ1-2, with 9 bases identical to TRBD1. The CDR3 totals 13 residues. Germline CDR1 reads SGHKS; CDR2 reads YYEKEE (reference sequence). V gave up 3 bases and J gave up 12 bases; unmatched junction bases: 9. CDR3 region: CASSYGTGPPDTF. The CDR3 bases are TGTGCCAGCAGCTACGGGACAGGGCCTCCCGACACCTTC.